Only a few counts were recorded for the clone carrying this TCR beta chain. The antigen remains unidentified. This entry comes from a study of CD8+ T cells in alopecia areata. At the level of the study: The drug, oral tofacitinib, was given to treated patients at 5 to 10 mg twice daily. Tofacitinib continued for 6 to 18 months and was then withheld for 6 months.

Isolated RNA was reverse transcribed into cDNA used as the sequencing template. Only in-frame clones appear in the TCRdb table, and some are missing; sequencing was by immunoSEQ multiplex PCR. In the table there are 150,000 or so clones, around 47% of which are singletons. Notes on the study in general: Although TCR sharing was seen in mice, sharing across patients was less clear, possibly for HLA-related reasons. An increase in clonality over normal scalp was evident in lesional scalp, especially alopecia totalis/universalis.

Germline loops: CDR1 SGHTA, CDR2 FQGTGA. Trimming removed 11 bases from V and 6 bases from J, with 20 bases in between. This CDR3 has 14 residues. The rearrangement uses TRBV7-3 and TRBJ2-1; tentatively, D is TRBD2 (5 bases). The specimen sequenced was CD4+ T cells sorted from blood. The origin of this receptor is a human donor with alopecia areata. The CDR3 DNA follows: TGTGCCCGTCCGAGGGCCCTTATCACCAATGAGCAGTTCTTC. It yields the protein CARPRALITNEQFF.